Listed below are T cell receptor beta chains from one sample, sequenced in a study of T cell responses to AZD1222 COVID-19 vaccine. Some clones are missing from TCRdb's copy, which holds only in-frame ones; the method was immunoSEQ multiplex PCR. Of 80,000 to 90,000 clones in the sample, around nine tenths were seen once. The specimen was peripheral blood, collected on day 0 of MenACWY control vaccination. Every receptor here comes from an adult in good health. The CDR3 runs from the conserved cysteine through the conserved F or W. The D gene is left open where the match is weak. Expanded clones are given a class, and other clones once, few, many or no size at all.

-	11	TRBV12-3/TRBV12-4	TRBJ2-7	-	CASRASYEQYF	TGTGCCAGCAGGGCCTCCTACGAGCAGTACTTC
TRBD1	16	TRBV7-6	TRBJ2-5	-	CASSASGTGLVETQYF	TGTGCCAGCAGCGCCTCCGGGACAGGGCTGGTGGAGACCCAGTACTTC
-	14	TRBV6-2/TRBV6-3	TRBJ2-3	-	CASSKPRNTDTQYF	TGTGCCAGCAGTAAACCCCGAAACACAGATACGCAGTATTTT
TRBD1	16	TRBV18	TRBJ2-2	-	CASLQTDRGLSGELFF	TGTGCCAGCCTCCAAACGGACAGGGGGCTGTCCGGGGAGCTGTTTTTT
TRBD1	19	TRBV4-2	TRBJ1-4	-	CASSHARQGGMTTNEKLFF	TGTGCCAGCAGCCACGCACGACAGGGGGGCATGACAACTAATGAAAAACTGTTTTTT
-	15	TRBV5-1	TRBJ1-4	once	CASSGTGRANEKLFF	TGCGCCAGCAGCGGTACAGGGAGGGCTAATGAAAAACTGTTTTTT
TRBD1	14	TRBV28	TRBJ2-7	-	CASSRDRVTVEQYF	TGTGCCAGCAGTCGGGACAGGGTAACAGTCGAGCAGTACTTC
-	14	TRBV9	TRBJ1-5	few	CASSVLDSNQPQHF	TGTGCCAGCAGCGTCTTGGATAGCAATCAGCCCCAGCATTTT
TRBD2	16	TRBV5-1	TRBJ2-7	-	CASSKGLAGLSYEQYF	TGCGCCAGCAGTAAGGGATTAGCGGGTCTATCCTACGAGCAGTACTTC
TRBD1	18	TRBV11-2	TRBJ1-3	-	CASSWDRGLFHSGNTIYF	TGTGCCAGCAGCTGGGACAGGGGGCTCTTTCATTCTGGAAACACCATATATTTT
-	15	TRBV6-5	TRBJ1-5	-	CASSYSGGYNQPQHF	TGTGCCAGCAGTTACTCGGGGGGTTACAATCAGCCCCAGCATTTT
TRBD1	15	TRBV5-6	TRBJ2-1	-	CASSLGQGPYNEQFF	TGTGCCAGCAGCTTGGGACAGGGACCGTACAATGAGCAGTTCTTC
-	16	TRBV18	TRBJ1-3	-	CASSPPGGTTGNTIYF	TGTGCCAGCTCACCACCGGGCGGGACAACTGGAAACACCATATATTTT
-	14	TRBV18	TRBJ2-3	-	CASSPPSLADTQYF	TGTGCCAGCTCACCACCCTCCCTCGCGGATACGCAGTATTTT
-	13	TRBV6-5	TRBJ1-1	-	CASSYTWTGEAFF	TGTGCCAGCAGTTACACGTGGACGGGAGAAGCTTTCTTT
-	14	TRBV3-1/TRBV3-2	TRBJ1-3	-	CASSQGGIGNTIYF	TGTGCCAGCAGCCAGGGAGGAATTGGAAACACCATATATTTT
-	13	TRBV19	TRBJ1-2	-	CASRTPAHSGYTF	TGTGCCAGTAGGACTCCAGCTCACTCTGGCTACACCTTC
-	15	TRBV5-5	TRBJ2-5	-	CASSLGGAYQETQYF	TGTGCCAGCAGCTTGGGCGGGGCCTACCAAGAGACCCAGTACTTC
-	14	TRBV29-1	TRBJ2-1	-	CSFHFLRTDNEQFF	TGCAGCTTCCACTTTCTTCGGACGGACAATGAGCAGTTCTTC
-	17	TRBV11-3	TRBJ2-7	once	CASRPRTEQWEPQEQYF	TGTGCCAGCAGGCCTAGGACAGAACAGTGGGAGCCCCAGGAGCAGTACTTC
-	15	TRBV6-1	TRBJ1-5	-	CASSDSGSSNQPQHF	TGTGCCAGCAGTGATTCAGGGTCCAGCAATCAGCCCCAGCATTTT
-	14	TRBV4-3	TRBJ2-7	-	CASSQILHNYEQYF	TGCGCCAGCAGCCAAATCCTTCATAACTACGAGCAGTACTTC
-	14	TRBV6-2/TRBV6-3	TRBJ1-5	-	CASSYLDTNQPQHF	TGTGCCAGCAGTTACCTGGACACGAATCAGCCCCAGCATTTT
-	14	TRBV7-9	TRBJ1-4	-	CASSHSQGAEKLFF	TGTGCCAGCAGCCACTCACAGGGCGCTGAAAAACTGTTTTTT
-	13	TRBV7-2	TRBJ1-1	-	CASSLAEGLEAFF	TGTGCCAGCAGCTTAGCGGAGGGACTAGAAGCTTTCTTT
-	14	TRBV5-1	TRBJ1-5	once	CASSPGAADQPQHF	TGCGCCAGCAGCCCTGGCGCGGCGGATCAGCCCCAGCATTTT
-	13	TRBV10-3	TRBJ1-6	-	CATRQTDNSPLHF	TGTGCCACCCGACAGACTGATAATTCACCCCTCCACTTT
-	15	TRBV9	TRBJ2-7	-	CASSVEPGRGAEQYF	TGTGCCAGCAGCGTAGAACCGGGACGGGGCGCCGAGCAGTACTTC
-	14	TRBV28	TRBJ2-3	-	CASSTPGGQGTQYF	TGTGCCAGCAGTACCCCCGGGGGGCAGGGTACGCAGTATTTT
-	12	TRBV10-2	TRBJ1-1	-	CASMNEAKKAFF	TGCGCCAGCATGAACGAGGCCAAGAAAGCTTTCTTT
-	11	TRBV2	TRBJ2-7	-	CASGGDYEQYF	TGTGCCAGCGGGGGCGACTACGAGCAGTACTTC
TRBD1	15	TRBV19	TRBJ1-2	-	CASSPRGQGHYGYTF	TGTGCCAGTAGTCCGCGGGGACAGGGACACTATGGCTACACCTTC
-	13	TRBV7-2	TRBJ2-4	-	CASSVSGGDRAIF	TGTGCCAGCAGCGTCAGCGGGGGGGACAGGGCGATTTTC
-	13	TRBV7-8	TRBJ1-2	-	CASSPLWGYGYTF	TGTGCCAGCAGCCCCCTGTGGGGCTATGGCTACACCTTC
-	14	TRBV5-1	TRBJ1-3	-	CASSPGSSGNTIYF	TGCGCCAGCAGTCCCGGGTCTTCTGGAAACACCATATATTTT
-	15	TRBV5-1	TRBJ1-1	once	CASSQDFDTNTEAFF	TGCGCCAGCAGCCAAGACTTCGACACGAACACTGAAGCTTTCTTT
-	13	TRBV7-9	TRBJ2-5	-	CASSLAGGETQYF	TGTGCCAGCAGCTTAGCTGGCGGAGAGACCCAGTACTTC
-	15	TRBV5-1	TRBJ1-4	-	CASSLGRGLDEKLFF	TGCGCCAGCAGCTTGGGCCGGGGGCTGGATGAAAAACTGTTTTTT
-	15	TRBV9	TRBJ2-1	-	CASSSPRTSYNEQFF	TGTGCCAGCAGCTCCCCGCGCACCTCCTACAATGAGCAGTTCTTC
-	14	TRBV29-1	TRBJ1-2	-	CSVEVRGAQLGYTF	TGCAGCGTTGAGGTTCGGGGGGCGCAGCTTGGCTACACCTTC
-	17	TRBV27	TRBJ2-4	-	CASSFVGGQLAKNIQYF	TGTGCCAGCAGTTTTGTGGGAGGCCAACTAGCCAAAAACATTCAGTACTTC
TRBD1	15	TRBV3-1/TRBV3-2	TRBJ2-2	-	CASSPRGPDTGELFF	TGTGCCAGCAGCCCTAGGGGGCCGGACACCGGGGAGCTGTTTTTT
TRBD1	16	TRBV4-1	TRBJ2-7	-	CASSQDQNRGSNEQYF	TGCGCCAGCAGCCAAGATCAGAACAGGGGGAGTAACGAGCAGTACTTC
TRBD1	15	TRBV7-2	TRBJ1-5	-	CASSGAGGAVQPQHF	TGTGCCAGCAGCGGCGCAGGGGGCGCGGTTCAGCCCCAGCATTTT
TRBD1	14	TRBV28	TRBJ1-1	-	CASSSDRENTEAFF	TGTGCCAGCAGTTCGGACAGGGAGAACACTGAAGCTTTCTTT